Shown below are 2 T cell receptor beta chains from a single sample sequenced in a study of spatial heterogeneity in lung cancer. Using its own MiXCR run on the 5' RACE reads, TCRdb lists one record per CDR3 protein. Among 950 to 1,500 distinct CDR3 sequences, more than 15% were seen once, and the ten largest hold over 20%. Their specific antigens are unknown. Time point specified: sample taken at primary tumor resection. Study-level results: Mutation counts in tumors were tracked by counts of expanded intratumoral alpha and beta TCRs.

The sample consisted of lung tumor tissue, taken at surgery. These receptors were obtained from a male donor with early-stage non-small cell lung cancer.

Sample share makes this clonotype large. The chain links TRBV12-3 or TRBV12-4 to TRBJ2-3; the D gene is possibly TRBD1 (5 bases). This CDR3 contains 15 residues. V was pared by 3 bases and J by 4 bases, with 14 bases between. This CDR3 reads CASSFLGKGPDTQYF. CDR3 coding DNA: TGTGCCAGCAGTTTTCTTGGAAAGGGGCCAGATACGCAGTATTTT.

V gene TRBV7-9 combines with J gene TRBJ2-2; D gene unclear. With 4 bases removed from V and 2 bases from J, the gap between germline ends came to 2 bases. The germline V gene has CDR1 SEHNR and CDR2 FQNEAQ (reference sequence). This CDR3 is built from 12 residues. CDR3 bases: TGTGCCAGCAGCTATAACACCGGGGAGCTGTTTTTT. Translating it yields CASSYNTGELFF.